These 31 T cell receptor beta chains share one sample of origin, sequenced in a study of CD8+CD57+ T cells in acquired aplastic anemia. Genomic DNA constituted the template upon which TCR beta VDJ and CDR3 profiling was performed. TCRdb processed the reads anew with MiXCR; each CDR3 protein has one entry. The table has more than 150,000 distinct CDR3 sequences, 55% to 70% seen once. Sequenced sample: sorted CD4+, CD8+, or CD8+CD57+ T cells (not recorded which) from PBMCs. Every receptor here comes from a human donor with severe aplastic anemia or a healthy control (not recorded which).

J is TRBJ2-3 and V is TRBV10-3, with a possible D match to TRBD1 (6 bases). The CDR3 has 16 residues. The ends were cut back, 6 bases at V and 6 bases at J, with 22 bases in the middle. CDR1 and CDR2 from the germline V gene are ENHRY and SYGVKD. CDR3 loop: CAISGDRSPSADTQYF. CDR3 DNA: TGTGCCATCAGCGGAGACAGGAGCCCCTCTGCCGATACGCAGTATTTT.

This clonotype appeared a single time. CDR3 loop: CASSMDDYYEQYF. The CDR3 DNA sequence: TGTGCCAGTAGTATGGATGACTACTACGAGCAGTACTTC. This chain joins TRBV19 and TRBJ2-7, with a tentative D call TRBD2 (5 bases). V was shortened by 3 bases and J by 3 bases, with 9 bases between the two germline ends. CDR3 length: 13 residues. Germline-derived CDR1 and CDR2 are LNHDA and SQIVND (reference sequence).

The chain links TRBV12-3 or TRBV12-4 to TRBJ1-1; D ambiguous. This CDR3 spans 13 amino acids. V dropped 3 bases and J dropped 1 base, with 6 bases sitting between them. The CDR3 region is CASSLRQNTEAFF. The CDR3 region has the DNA TGTGCCAGCAGTTTGAGGCAGAACACTGAAGCTTTCTTT.

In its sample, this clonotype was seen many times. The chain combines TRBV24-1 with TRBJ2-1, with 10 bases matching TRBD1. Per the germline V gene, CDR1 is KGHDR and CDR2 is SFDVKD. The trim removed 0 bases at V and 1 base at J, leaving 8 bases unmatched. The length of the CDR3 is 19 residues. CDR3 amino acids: CATSDLRGGQGTSYNEQFF. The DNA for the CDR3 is TGTGCCACCAGTGATTTGCGCGGGGGACAGGGGACGTCCTACAATGAGCAGTTCTTC.

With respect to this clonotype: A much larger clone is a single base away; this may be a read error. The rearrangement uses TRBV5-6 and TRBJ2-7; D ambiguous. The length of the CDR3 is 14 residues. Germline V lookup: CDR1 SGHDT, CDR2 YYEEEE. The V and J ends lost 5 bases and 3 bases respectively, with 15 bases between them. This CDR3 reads CASSWPGSFYEQYF. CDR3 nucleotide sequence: TGTGCCAGCAGTTGGCCTGGAAGCTTCTACGAGCAGTACTTC.

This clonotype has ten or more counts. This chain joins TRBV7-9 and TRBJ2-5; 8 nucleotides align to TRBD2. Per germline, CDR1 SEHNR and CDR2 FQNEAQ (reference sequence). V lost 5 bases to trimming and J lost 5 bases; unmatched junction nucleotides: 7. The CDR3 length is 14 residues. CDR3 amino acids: CASSPAGGYETQYF. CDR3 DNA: TGTGCCAGCAGCCCCGCGGGGGGCTATGAGACCCAGTACTTC.

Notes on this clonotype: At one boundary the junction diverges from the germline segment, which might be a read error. CDR3 nucleotide sequence: TGTGCTAGCAGCTCCAACCCAACAGGAGAGACCCAGTACTTC. Amino acid sequence: CASSSNPTGETQYF. The V call is TRBV7-7, the J call TRBJ2-5, with D tentatively TRBD1 (5 bases). Germline V CDR1 and CDR2: SSHAT, FNYEAQ (reference sequence). The CDR3 consists of 14 residues.

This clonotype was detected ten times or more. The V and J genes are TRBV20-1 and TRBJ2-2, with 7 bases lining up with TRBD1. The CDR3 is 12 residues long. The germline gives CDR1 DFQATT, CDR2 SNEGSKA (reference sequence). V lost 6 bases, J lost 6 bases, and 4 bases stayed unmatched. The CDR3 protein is CSAPGTAGELFF. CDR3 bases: TGCAGTGCACCCGGGACAGCCGGGGAGCTGTTTTTT.

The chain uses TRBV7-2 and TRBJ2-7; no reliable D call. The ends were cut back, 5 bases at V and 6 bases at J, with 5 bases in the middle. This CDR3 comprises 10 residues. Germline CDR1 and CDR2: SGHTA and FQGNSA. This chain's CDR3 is CASSGFEQYF. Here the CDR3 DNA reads TGTGCCAGCAGCGGCTTCGAGCAGTACTTC.

This CDR3 reads CAISEEGWDKQFF. The DNA for the CDR3 is TGTGCCATCAGTGAGGAAGGATGGGATAAGCAGTTCTTC. This chain joins TRBV10-3 and TRBJ2-1; no definite D call. The CDR3 contains 13 residues. In germline, CDR1 is ENHRY, CDR2 SYGVKD. V gave up 2 bases and J gave up 11 bases, with 13 bases separating them.

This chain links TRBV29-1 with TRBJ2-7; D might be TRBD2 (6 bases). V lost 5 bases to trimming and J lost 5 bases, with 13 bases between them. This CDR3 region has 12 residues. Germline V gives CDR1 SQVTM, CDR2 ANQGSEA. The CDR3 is CSVREQTDEQYF. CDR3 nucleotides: TGCAGCGTTCGGGAGCAGACCGACGAGCAGTACTTC.

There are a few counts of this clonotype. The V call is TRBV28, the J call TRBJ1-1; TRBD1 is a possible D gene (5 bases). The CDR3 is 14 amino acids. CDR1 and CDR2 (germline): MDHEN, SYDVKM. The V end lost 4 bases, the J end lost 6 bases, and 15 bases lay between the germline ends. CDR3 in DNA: TGTGCCAGCAGTTCTCCCTTGACAGTTCCTGAAGCTTTCTTT. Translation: CASSSPLTVPEAFF.

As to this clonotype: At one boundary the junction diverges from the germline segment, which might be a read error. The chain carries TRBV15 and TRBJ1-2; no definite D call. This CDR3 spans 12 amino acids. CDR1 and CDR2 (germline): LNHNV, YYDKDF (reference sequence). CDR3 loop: CATSRDWGGYTF. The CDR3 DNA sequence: TGTGCTACCAGCAGAGATTGGGGTGGCTACACCTTC.

Written as DNA, the CDR3 is TGTGCCAGCAGCGTAGATCCCAAGATGGCGGGGGGGCCAGATACGCAGTATTTT. Protein product: CASSVDPKMAGGPDTQYF. The chain combines TRBV9 with TRBJ2-3; 9 positions match TRBD2. This CDR3 region has 18 residues. V gave up 0 bases and J gave up 4 bases; unmatched junction bases: 12. CDR1 is SGDLS and CDR2 is YYNGEE in the germline V gene.

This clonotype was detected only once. The CDR3 spells CSVDRSEHEQETQYF. The DNA for the CDR3 is TGCAGCGTTGATCGGTCAGAGCATGAACAAGAGACCCAGTACTTC. The chain is built from TRBV29-1 and TRBJ2-5; the D is unclear. V lost 3 bases, J lost 2 bases, and 16 bases lay in between. This CDR3 contains 15 residues. Germline V gene lookup returns CDR1 SQVTM and CDR2 ANQGSEA.

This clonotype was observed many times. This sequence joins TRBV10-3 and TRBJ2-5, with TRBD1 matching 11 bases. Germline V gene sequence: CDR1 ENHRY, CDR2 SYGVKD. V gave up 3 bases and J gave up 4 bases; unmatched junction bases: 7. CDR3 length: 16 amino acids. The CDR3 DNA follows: TGTGCCATCAGTGAACCGGGACAGGGGGTAAGAGAGACCCAGTACTTC. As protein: CAISEPGQGVRETQYF.

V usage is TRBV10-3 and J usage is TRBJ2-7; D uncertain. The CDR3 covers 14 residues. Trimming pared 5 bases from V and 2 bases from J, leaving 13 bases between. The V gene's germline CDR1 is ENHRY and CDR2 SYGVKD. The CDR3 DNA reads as TGTGCCATCAGTCCCCGAGAGAGGCCCTACGAGCAGTACTTC. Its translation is CAISPRERPYEQYF.

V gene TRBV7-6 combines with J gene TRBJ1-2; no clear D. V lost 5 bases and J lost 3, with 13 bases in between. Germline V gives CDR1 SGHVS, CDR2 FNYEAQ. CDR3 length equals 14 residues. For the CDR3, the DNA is TGTGCCAGCAGCCCTGAGAGGCGGTACTATGGCTACACCTTC. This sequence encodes CASSPERRYYGYTF.

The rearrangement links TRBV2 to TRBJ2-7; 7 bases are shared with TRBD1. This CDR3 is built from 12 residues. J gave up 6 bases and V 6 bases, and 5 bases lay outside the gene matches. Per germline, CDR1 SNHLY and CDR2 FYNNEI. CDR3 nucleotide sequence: TGTGCCAGCAGGAGGGGGCAGCGCGAGCAGTACTTC. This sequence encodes CASRRGQREQYF.

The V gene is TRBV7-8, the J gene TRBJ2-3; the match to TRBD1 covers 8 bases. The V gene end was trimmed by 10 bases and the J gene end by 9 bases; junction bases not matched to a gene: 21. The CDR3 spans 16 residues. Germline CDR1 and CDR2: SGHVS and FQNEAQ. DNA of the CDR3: TGTGCCACCAGTGATTTTCAGGACAGGGAGCGGATCACGCAGTATTTT. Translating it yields CATSDFQDRERITQYF.

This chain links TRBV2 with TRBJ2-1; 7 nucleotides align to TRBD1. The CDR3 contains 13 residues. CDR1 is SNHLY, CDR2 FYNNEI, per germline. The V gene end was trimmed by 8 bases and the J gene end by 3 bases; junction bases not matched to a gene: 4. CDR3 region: CASWGQNYNEQFF. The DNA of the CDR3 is TGTGCCAGCTGGGGACAGAACTACAATGAGCAGTTCTTC.

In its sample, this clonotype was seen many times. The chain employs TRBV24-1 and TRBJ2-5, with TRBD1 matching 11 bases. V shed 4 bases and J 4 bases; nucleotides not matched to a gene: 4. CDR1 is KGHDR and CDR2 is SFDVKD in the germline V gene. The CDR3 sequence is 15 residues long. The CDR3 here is CATSERTGGIETQYF. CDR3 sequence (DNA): TGTGCCACCAGTGAGAGGACAGGGGGCATAGAGACCCAGTACTTC.

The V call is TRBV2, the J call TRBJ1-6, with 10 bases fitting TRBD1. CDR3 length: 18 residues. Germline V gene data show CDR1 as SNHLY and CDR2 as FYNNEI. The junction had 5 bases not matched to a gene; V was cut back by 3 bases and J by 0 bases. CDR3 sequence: CASSEGDRGSSYNSPLHF. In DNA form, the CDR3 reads TGTGCCAGCAGTGAGGGGGACAGGGGAAGCTCCTATAATTCACCCCTCCACTTT.

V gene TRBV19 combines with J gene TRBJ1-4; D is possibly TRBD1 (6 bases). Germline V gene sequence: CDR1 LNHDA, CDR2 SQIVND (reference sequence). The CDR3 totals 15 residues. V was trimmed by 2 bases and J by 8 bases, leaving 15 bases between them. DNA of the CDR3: TGTGCCAGTAGTATATTCGGCAGGGGTAGGGAAAAACTGTTTTTT. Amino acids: CASSIFGRGREKLFF.

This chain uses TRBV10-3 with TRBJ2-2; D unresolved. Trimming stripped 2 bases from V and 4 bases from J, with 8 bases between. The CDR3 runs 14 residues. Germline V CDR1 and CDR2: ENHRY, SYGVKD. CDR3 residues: CAISETAGTGELFF. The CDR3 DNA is TGTGCCATCAGTGAGACGGCCGGCACCGGGGAGCTGTTTTTT.

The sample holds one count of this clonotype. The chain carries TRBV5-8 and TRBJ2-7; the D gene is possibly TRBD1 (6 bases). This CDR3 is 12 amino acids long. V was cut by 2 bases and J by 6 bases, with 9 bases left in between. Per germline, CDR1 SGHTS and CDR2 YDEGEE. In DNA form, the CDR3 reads TGTGCCAGCAGCTTACAGGGTTCCGAGCAGTACTTC. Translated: CASSLQGSEQYF.

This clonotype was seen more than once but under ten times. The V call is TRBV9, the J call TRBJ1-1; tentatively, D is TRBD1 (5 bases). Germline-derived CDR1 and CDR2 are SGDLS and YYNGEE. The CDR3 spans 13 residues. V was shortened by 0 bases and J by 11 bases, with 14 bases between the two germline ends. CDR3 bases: TGTGCCAGCAGCGTAGATGGGGGGATGGGGGCTTTCTTT. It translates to CASSVDGGMGAFF.

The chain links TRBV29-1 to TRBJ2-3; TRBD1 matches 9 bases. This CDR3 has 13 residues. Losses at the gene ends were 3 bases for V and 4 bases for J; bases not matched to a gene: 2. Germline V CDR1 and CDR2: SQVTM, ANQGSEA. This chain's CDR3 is CSVDDRGSDTQYF. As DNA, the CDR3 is TGCAGCGTTGACGACAGGGGGTCAGATACGCAGTATTTT.

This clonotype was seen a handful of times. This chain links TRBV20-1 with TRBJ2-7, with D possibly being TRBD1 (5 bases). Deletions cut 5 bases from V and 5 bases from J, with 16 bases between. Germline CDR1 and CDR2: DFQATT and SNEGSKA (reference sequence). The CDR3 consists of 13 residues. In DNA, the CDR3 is TGCAGTGCTTACGAGGACATTCTAGACGAGCAGTACTTC. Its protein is CSAYEDILDEQYF.

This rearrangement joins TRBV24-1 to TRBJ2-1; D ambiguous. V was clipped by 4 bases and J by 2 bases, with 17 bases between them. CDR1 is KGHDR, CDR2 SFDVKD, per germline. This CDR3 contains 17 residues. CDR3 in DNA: TGTGCCACCAGTGACTCGGCCCCTCTGCCTCCCTACAATGAGCAGTTCTTC. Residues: CATSDSAPLPPYNEQFF.

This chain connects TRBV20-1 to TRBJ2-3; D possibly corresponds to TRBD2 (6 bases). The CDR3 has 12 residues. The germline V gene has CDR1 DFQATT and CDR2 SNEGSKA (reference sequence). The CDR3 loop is CSARGFTDTQYF. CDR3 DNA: TGCAGCGCCCGGGGGTTCACAGATACGCAGTATTTT.